This TCR beta chain was documented in a study of CD8+ T cells in alopecia areata. V was cut by 0 bases and J by 6 bases, with 14 bases left in between. Germline V lookup: CDR1 GTSNPN, CDR2 SVGIG (reference sequence). The CDR3 is 15 amino acids. cDNA serving as the sequencing template came from extracted, reverse transcribed RNA. Clones were sequenced by immunoSEQ multiplex PCR, and TCRdb holds only the in-frame ones, with some missing. The sample holds roughly 59,000 clones, roughly half seen once. The receptor comes from a human donor with alopecia areata. Material: CD8+ T cells sorted from blood, obtained at week 0. The gene calls are TRBV30 and TRBJ1-4; D may be TRBD1 (5 bases). CDR3 nucleotides: TGTGCCTGGAGTGTACGGCGGGGGTTGGATGAAAAACTGTTTTTT. As protein: CAWSVRRGLDEKLFF.